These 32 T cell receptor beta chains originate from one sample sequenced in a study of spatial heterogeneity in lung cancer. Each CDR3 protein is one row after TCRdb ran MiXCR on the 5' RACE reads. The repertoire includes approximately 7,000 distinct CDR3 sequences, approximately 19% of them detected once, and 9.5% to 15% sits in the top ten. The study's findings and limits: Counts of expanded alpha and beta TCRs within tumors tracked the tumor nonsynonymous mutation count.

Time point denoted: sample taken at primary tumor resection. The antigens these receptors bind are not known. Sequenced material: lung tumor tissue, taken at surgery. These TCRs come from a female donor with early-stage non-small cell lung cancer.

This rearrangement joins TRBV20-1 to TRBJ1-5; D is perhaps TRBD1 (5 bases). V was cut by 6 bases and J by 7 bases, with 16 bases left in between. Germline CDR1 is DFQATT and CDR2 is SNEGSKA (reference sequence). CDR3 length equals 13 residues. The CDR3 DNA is TGCAGTGCAATTGGGGGTGGAAGACAGCCCCAGCATTTT. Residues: CSAIGGGRQPQHF.

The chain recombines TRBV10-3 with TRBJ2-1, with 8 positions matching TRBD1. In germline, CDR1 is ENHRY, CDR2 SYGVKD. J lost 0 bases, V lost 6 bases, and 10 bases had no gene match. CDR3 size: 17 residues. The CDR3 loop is CAISSDRGLSSYNEQFF. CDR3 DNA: TGTGCCATCAGCTCAGACAGGGGCTTAAGCTCCTACAATGAGCAGTTCTTC.

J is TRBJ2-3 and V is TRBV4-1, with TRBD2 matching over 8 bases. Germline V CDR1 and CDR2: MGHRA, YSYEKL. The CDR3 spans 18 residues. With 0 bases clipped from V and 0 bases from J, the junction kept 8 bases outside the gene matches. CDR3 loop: CASSQDWERGPSTDTQYF. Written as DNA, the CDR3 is TGCGCCAGCAGCCAAGATTGGGAGCGGGGGCCTAGCACAGATACGCAGTATTTT.

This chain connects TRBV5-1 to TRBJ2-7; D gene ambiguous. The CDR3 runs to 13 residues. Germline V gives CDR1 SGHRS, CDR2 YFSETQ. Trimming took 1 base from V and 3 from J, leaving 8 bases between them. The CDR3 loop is CASSLSEFYEQYF. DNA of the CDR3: TGCGCCAGCAGCTTGTCCGAGTTCTACGAGCAGTACTTC.

The CDR3 nucleotides are TGCGCCAGCAGCTTAAGCGGGGCAAACAATGAGCAGTTCTTC. This encodes CASSLSGANNEQFF. V gene TRBV5-1 combines with J gene TRBJ2-1, with 7 bases aligning to TRBD2. The CDR3 consists of 14 residues. The germline CDR1 and CDR2 sequences are SGHRS and YFSETQ. After removal of 2 bases from V and 5 bases from J, the junction contained 4 bases not matched to a gene.

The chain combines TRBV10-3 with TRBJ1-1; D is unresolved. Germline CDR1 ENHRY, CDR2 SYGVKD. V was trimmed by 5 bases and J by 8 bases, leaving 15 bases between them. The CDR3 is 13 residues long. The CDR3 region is CAISFDGLAEAFF. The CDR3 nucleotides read TGTGCCATCAGTTTCGACGGACTAGCGGAAGCTTTCTTT.

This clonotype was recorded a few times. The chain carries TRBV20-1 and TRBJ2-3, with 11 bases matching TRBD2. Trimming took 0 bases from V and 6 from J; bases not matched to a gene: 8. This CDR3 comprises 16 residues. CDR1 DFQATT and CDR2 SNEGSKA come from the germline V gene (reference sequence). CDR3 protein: CSARDMTSGVRDTQYF. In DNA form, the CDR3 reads TGCAGTGCTAGAGATATGACTAGCGGGGTCCGGGATACGCAGTATTTT.

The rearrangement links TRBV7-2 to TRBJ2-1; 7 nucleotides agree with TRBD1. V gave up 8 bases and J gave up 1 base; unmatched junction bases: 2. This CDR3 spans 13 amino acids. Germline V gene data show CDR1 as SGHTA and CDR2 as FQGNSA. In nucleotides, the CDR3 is TGTGCCAGCTACAGGGGATCCTACAATGAGCAGTTCTTC. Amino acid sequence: CASYRGSYNEQFF. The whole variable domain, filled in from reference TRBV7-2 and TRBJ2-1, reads GAGVSQSPSNKVTEKGKDVELRCDPISGHTALYWYRQSLGQGLEFLIYFQGNSAPDKSGLPSDRFSAERTGGSVSTLTIQRTQQEDSAVYLCASYRGSYNEQFFGPGTRLTVL.

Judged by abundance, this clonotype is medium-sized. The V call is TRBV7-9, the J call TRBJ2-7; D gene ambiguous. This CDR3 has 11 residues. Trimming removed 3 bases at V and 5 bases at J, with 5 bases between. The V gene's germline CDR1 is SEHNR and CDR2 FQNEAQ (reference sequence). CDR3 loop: CASSFHHEQYF. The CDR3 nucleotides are TGTGCCAGCAGCTTCCATCACGAGCAGTACTTC.

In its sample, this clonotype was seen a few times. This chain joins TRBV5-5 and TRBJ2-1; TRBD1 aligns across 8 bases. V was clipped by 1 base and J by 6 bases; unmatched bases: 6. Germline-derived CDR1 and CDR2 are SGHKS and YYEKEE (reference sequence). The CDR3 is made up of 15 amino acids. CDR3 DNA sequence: TGTGCCAGCAGCTTGCGGGGACAGGCCGGCAATGAGCAGTTCTTC. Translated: CASSLRGQAGNEQFF.

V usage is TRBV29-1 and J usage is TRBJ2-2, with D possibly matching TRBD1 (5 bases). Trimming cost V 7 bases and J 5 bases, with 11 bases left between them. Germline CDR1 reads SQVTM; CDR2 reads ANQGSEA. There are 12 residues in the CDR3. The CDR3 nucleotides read TGCAGCGCCTACAGGCTAACCGGGGAGCTGTTTTTT. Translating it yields CSAYRLTGELFF.

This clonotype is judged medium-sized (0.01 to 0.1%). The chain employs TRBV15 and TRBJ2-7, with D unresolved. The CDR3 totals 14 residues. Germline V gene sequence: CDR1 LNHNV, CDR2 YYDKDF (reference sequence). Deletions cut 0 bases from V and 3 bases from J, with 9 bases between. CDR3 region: CATSRDGLGYEQYF. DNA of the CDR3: TGTGCCACCAGCAGAGACGGCCTAGGCTACGAGCAGTACTTC.

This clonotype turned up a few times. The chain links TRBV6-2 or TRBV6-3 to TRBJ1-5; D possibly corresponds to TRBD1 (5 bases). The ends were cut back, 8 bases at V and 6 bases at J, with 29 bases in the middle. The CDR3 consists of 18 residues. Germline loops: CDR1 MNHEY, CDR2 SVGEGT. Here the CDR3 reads CASQFSTHGSYRGQPQHF. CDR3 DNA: TGTGCCAGCCAGTTTAGCACTCACGGATCTTATAGGGGTCAGCCCCAGCATTTT.

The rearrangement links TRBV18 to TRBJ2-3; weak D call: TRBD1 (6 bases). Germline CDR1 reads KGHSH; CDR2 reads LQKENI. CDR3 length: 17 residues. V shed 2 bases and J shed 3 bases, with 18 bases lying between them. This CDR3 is CASSPTAPGVGTDTQYF. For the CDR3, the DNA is TGTGCCAGCTCACCAACGGCCCCAGGGGTGGGGACAGATACGCAGTATTTT.

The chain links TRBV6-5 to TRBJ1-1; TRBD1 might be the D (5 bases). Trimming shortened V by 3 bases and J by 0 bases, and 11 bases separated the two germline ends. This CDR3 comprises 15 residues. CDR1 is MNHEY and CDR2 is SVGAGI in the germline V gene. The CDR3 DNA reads TGTGCCAGCAGTTATAAGGGGTCGGTGAACACTGAAGCTTTCTTT. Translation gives CASSYKGSVNTEAFF.

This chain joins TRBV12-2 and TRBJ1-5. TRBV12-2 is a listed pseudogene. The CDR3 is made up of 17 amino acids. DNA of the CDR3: TGTGCAAGTCGCAAAGATGGAACAGGCTATAGCAATCAGCCCCAGCATTTT. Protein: CASRKDGTGYSNQPQHF.

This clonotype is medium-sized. The CDR3: CAISESVTALYGYTF. In DNA, the CDR3 is TGTGCCATCAGTGAGTCCGTGACAGCACTCTATGGCTACACCTTC. The rearrangement joins TRBV10-3 to TRBJ1-2; D possibly corresponds to TRBD1 (5 bases). The CDR3 spans 15 residues. The V and J ends lost 0 bases and 4 bases respectively, with 12 bases between them. Germline CDR1 and CDR2: ENHRY and SYGVKD.

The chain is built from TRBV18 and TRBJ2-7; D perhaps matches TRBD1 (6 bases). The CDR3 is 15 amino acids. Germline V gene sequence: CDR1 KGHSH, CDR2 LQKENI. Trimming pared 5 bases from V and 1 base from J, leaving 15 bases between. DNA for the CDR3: TGTGCCAGCTCATCGACCGGGACACTATCCTACGAGCAGTACTTC. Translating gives CASSSTGTLSYEQYF. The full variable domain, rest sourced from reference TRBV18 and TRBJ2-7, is NAGVMQNPRHLVRRRGQEARLRCSPMKGHSHVYWYRQLPEEGLKFMVYLQKENIIDESGMPKERFSAEFPKEGPSILRIQQVVRGDSAAYFCASSSTGTLSYEQYFGPGTRLTVT.

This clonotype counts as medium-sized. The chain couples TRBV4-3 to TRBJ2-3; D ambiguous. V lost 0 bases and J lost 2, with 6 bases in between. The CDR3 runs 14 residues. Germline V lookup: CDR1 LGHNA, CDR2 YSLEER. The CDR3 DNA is TGCGCCAGCAGCCAAGATACAGCCACAGATACGCAGTATTTT. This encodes CASSQDTATDTQYF.

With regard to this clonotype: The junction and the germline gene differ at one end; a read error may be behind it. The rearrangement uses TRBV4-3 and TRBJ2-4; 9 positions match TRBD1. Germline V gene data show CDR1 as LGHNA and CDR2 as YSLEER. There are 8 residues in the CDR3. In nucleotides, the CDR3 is TGCGCCACCGAGACAGGGGGCTTC. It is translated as CATETGGF.

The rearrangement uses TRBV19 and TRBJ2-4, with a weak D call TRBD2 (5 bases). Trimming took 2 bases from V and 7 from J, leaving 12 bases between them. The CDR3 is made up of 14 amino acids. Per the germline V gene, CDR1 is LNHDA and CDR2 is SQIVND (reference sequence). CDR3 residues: CASSIRRGKNIQYF. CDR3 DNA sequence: TGTGCCAGTAGTATAAGAAGAGGGAAGAACATTCAGTACTTC.

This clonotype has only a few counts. In nucleotides, the CDR3 is TGTGCCAGCAGCCCGTCAGGTATCCTAACCAGCTATGGCTACACCTTC. Translating it yields CASSPSGILTSYGYTF. The rearrangement joins TRBV5-8 to TRBJ1-2; no firm D call. Germline assignment: CDR1 SGHTS and CDR2 YDEGEE. Trimming removed 4 bases from V and 4 bases from J, with 20 bases in between. The CDR3 contains 16 residues.

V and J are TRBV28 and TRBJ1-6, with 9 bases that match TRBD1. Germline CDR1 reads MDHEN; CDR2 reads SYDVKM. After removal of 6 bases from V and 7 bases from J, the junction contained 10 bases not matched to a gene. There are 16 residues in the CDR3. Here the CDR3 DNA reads TGTGCCAGCAGGTATAGGACAGGGGAGAACAATTCACCCCTCCACTTT. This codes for CASRYRTGENNSPLHF. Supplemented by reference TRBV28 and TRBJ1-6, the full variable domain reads DVKVTQSSRYLVKRTGEKVFLECVQDMDHENMFWYRQDPGLGLRLIYFSYDVKMKEKGDIPEGYSVSREKKERFSLILESASTNQTSMYLCASRYRTGENNSPLHFGNGTRLTVT.

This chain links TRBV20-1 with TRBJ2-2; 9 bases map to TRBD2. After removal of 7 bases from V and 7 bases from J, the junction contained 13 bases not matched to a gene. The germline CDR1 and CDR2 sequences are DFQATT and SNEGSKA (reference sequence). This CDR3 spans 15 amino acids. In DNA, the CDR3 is TGCAGTGTACCCCTGCGGGGGGGGCCCGGCGGGGAGCTGTTTTTT. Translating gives CSVPLRGGPGGELFF.

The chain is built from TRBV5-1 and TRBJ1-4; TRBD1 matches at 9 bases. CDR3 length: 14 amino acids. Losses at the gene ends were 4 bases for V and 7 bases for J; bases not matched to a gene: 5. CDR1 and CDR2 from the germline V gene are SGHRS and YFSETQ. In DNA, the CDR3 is TGCGCCAGCAGCGGACAGGGGCGGGCTGAAAAACTGTTTTTT. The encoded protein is CASSGQGRAEKLFF.

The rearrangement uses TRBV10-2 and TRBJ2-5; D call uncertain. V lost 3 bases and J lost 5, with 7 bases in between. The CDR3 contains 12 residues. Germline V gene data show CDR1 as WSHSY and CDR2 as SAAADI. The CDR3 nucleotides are TGCGCCAGCAGTGAAATTGGGGAGACCCAGTACTTC. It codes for CASSEIGETQYF.

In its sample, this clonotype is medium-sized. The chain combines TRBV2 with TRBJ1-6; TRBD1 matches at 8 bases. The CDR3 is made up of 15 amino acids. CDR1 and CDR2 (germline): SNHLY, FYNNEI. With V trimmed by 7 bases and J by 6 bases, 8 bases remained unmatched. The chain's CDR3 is CASTIRDRSNSPLHF. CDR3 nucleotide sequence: TGTGCCAGCACCATCCGGGACAGGAGTAATTCACCCCTCCACTTT.

CDR3 amino acids: CASTPDRAPYEQYF. Here the CDR3 DNA reads TGTGCCAGCACCCCTGACAGGGCCCCTTACGAGCAGTACTTC. J is TRBJ2-7 and V is TRBV6-5; 7 bases agree with TRBD1. Germline V gives CDR1 MNHEY, CDR2 SVGAGI. The CDR3 runs 14 residues. Unmatched junction bases numbered 10, after V lost 7 bases and J lost 4 bases.

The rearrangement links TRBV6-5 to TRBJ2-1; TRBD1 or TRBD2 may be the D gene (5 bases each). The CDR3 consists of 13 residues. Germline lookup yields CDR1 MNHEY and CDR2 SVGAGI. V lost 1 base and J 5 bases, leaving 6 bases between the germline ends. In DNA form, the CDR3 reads TGTGCCAGCAGTTACTTGGGGGACAATGAGCAGTTCTTC. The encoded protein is CASSYLGDNEQFF.

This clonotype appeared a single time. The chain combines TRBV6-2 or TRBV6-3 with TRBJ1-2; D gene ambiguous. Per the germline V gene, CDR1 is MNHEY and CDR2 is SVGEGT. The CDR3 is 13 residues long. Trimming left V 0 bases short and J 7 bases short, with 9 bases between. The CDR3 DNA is TGTGCCAGCAGTTACTCGACTGCTTTTGGCTACACCTTC. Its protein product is CASSYSTAFGYTF.

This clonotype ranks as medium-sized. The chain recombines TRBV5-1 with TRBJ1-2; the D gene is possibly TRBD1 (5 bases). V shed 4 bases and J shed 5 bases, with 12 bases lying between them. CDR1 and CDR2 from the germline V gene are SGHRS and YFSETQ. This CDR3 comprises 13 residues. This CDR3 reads CASSPGTLYGYTF. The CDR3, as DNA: TGCGCCAGCAGCCCGGGGACCTTATATGGCTACACCTTC.

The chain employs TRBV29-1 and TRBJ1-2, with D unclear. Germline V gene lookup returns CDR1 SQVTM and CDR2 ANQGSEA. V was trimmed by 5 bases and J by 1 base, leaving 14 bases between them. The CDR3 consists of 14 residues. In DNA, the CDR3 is TGCAGCGTTTTTAGACACTCGCTTAACTATGGCTACACCTTC. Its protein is CSVFRHSLNYGYTF.